The source of this T cell receptor (beta chain) is a study of beta chain features in type 1 diabetes. Findings of the study overall: A pattern of fewer insertions and more deletions at VDJ junctions was seen in type 1 diabetes patients. Shortening that was moderate but significant affected the TCRB CDR3s of Type 1 diabetes patients in all four CD4+ subsets. Any role of HLA type in TCRB rearrangement remained unresolved here.

Every bit of the isolated RNA underwent reverse transcription, so sequencing read expressed TCRB transcripts. Average reads for naive, central memory and regulatory T cell samples were about 3.6 million. Clones were sequenced by immunoSEQ multiplex PCR, and TCRdb holds only the in-frame ones, with some missing. This table has around 710,000 clones, 9.5% to 15% appearing once. This clone was picked up one time. The antigen remains undetermined. Looked up from germline, CDR1 is MNHNS and CDR2 is SASEGT. The CDR3 has 14 residues. The V end was cut by 6 bases, the J end by 5 bases, with 16 bases between. This rearrangement joins TRBV6-1 to TRBJ1-2, with D perhaps matching TRBD1 (5 bases). Sequenced: naive CD4+ T cells from blood. The sequence was obtained from a man aged 25-45 years with type 1 diabetes. CDR3 nucleotide sequence: TGTGCCAGCAGGACCGGGACCGACCGATATGGCTACACCTTC. The encoded protein is CASRTGTDRYGYTF.